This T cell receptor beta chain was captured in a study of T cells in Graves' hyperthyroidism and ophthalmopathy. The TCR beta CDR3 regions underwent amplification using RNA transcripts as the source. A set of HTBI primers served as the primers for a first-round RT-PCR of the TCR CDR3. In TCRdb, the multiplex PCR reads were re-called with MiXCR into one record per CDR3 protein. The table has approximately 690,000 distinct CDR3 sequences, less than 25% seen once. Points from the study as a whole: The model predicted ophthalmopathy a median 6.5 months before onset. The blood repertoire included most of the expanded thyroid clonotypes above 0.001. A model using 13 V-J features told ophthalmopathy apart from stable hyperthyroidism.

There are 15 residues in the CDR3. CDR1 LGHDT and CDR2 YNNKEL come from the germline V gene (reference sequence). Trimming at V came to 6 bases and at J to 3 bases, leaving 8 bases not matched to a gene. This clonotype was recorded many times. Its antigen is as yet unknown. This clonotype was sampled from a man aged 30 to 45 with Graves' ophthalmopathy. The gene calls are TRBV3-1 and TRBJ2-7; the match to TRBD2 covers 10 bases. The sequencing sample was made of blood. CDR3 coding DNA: TGTGCCAGCAGTCGGATAGCGGGAGGACTCTACGAGCAGTACTTC. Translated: CASSRIAGGLYEQYF.